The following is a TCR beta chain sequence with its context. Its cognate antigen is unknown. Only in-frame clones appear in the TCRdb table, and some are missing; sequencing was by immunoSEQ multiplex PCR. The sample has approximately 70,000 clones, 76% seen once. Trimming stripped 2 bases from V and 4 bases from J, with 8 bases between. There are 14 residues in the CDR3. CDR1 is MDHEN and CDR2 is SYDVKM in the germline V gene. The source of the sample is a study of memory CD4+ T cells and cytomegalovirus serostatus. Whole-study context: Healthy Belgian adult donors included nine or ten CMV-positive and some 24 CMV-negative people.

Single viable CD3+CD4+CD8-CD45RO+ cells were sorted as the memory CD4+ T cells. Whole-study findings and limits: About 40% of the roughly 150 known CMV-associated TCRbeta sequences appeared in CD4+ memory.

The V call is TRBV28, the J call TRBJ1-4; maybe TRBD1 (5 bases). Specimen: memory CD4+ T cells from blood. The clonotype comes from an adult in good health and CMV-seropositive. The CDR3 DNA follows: TGTGCCAGCAGTTTAGGGGGGATTAATGAAAAACTGTTTTTT. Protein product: CASSLGGINEKLFF.